This is a list of T cell receptor beta chains from one sample in a study of long-term antiretroviral therapy in people with HIV. Sequencing was performed with immunoSEQ multiplex PCR; in TCRdb, only in-frame clones are kept and a portion is missing. The sample carries 20,000 to 25,000 clones, around four fifths recorded once. The input for sequencing was unsorted PBMCs, taken 1.9 years after starting antiretroviral therapy. These receptors were taken from a woman aged 50 to 60 with HIV. CDR3s include the opening cysteine and the closing phenylalanine or tryptophan. A D gene is named only where the DNA matches it firmly. Rows give clone size only sometimes, using once, few, many, or a class for an expanded clone.

clone size,D gene,V gene,J gene,CDR3 protein,CDR3 DNA
.,TRBD1,TRBV19,TRBJ1-2,CASSKPDRRGDTF,TGTGCCAGTAGTAAGCCGGACAGGAGAGGGGACACCTTC
.,TRBD1,TRBV28,TRBJ1-4,CASSLSPGQGNEKLFF,TGTGCCAGCAGTTTATCACCGGGACAGGGGAATGAAAAACTGTTTTTT
.,.,TRBV4-1,TRBJ2-3,CASSQGSRRADTQYF,TGCGCCAGCAGCCAAGGGTCCCGCCGCGCAGATACGCAGTATTTT
.,.,TRBV5-1,TRBJ1-2,CASTYEGTPGGGYTF,TGCGCCAGCACCTACGAGGGAACCCCTGGGGGTGGCTACACCTTC
few,TRBD1,TRBV6-5,TRBJ2-7,CASSYGWTGAEQYF,TGTGCCAGCAGTTACGGGTGGACAGGGGCCGAGCAGTACTTC
.,.,TRBV5-6,TRBJ1-5,CASSFRGARQPQHF,TGTGCCAGCAGCTTTCGGGGGGCTAGGCAGCCCCAGCATTTT
.,.,TRBV18,TRBJ1-4,CASSSSTEFNEKLFF,TGTGCCAGCTCATCCTCGACGGAGTTTAATGAAAAACTGTTTTTT
.,.,TRBV5-1,TRBJ1-1,CASSLEGGGRNTEAFF,TGCGCCAGCAGCTTGGAGGGGGGGGGTAGGAACACTGAAGCTTTCTTT
once,.,TRBV19,TRBJ1-2,CASSMRGFNYGYTF,TGTGCCAGTAGTATGCGGGGATTTAACTATGGCTACACCTTC
.,TRBD2,TRBV5-1,TRBJ2-3,CASSPEGRGGSTDTQYF,TGCGCCAGCAGCCCCGAGGGTCGGGGGGGGAGCACAGATACGCAGTATTTT
.,.,TRBV10-1,TRBJ1-2,CASSDTGHWAYGYTF,TGCGCCAGCAGTGATACGGGACACTGGGCCTATGGCTACACCTTC
.,.,TRBV5-4,TRBJ2-6,CASSFNSRPSGANVLTF,TGTGCCAGCAGCTTTAACAGTAGGCCCTCTGGGGCCAACGTCCTGACTTTC
once,.,TRBV6-1,TRBJ1-1,CASRVHRDNAEAFF,TGTGCCAGCAGGGTCCACAGAGACAACGCTGAAGCTTTCTTT